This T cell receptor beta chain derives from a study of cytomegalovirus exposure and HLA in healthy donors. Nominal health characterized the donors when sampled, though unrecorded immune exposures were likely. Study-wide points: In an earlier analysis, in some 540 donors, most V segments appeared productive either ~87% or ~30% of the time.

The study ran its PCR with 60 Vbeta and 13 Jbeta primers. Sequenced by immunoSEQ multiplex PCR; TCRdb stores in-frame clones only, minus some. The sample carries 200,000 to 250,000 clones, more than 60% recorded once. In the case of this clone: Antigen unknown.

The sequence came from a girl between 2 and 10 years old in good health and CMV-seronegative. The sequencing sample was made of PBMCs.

The chain's CDR3 is CASSQEPGKLFF. The CDR3 nucleotides read TGTGCCAGCAGCCAAGAGCCCGGAAAACTGTTTTTT. The J gene is TRBJ1-4, the V gene TRBV14; D is undetermined. CDR3 length: 12 amino acids. V dropped 0 bases and J dropped 10 bases, with 6 bases sitting between them. Looked up from germline, CDR1 is SGHDN and CDR2 is FVKESK.